This T cell receptor (beta chain) was captured in a study of glioma-infiltrating T cells after dendritic cell vaccination. Study summary: Treatment, given 2003 to 2012, was autologous tumor lysate-pulsed dendritic cell vaccination. The vaccine used monocyte-derived dendritic cells pulsed overnight with autologous tumor lysate.

Libraries were prepared by immunoSEQ multiplex PCR; TCRdb keeps only in-frame clonotypes and omits some of them. The table has about 67,000 clones, 81% seen once; the top ten hold 7.9%. Trimming took off 4 bases at V and 5 bases at J, with 12 bases between the two ends. This CDR3 region has 14 residues. Germline V gene lookup returns CDR1 SGHTA and CDR2 FQGTGA. All glioblastoma patients lacked an isocitrate dehydrogenase mutation. The chain links TRBV7-3 to TRBJ2-1, with D perhaps TRBD2 (5 bases). This receptor was identified in a human donor with glioblastoma. Sequencing was performed on blood, taken before dendritic cell vaccination. As DNA, the CDR3 is TGTGCCAGCAGCTCCTCGACGGGGAACAATGAGCAGTTCTTC. Its translation is CASSSSTGNNEQFF.